The 18 T cell receptor beta chains below were found in one sample sequenced in a study of cytomegalovirus exposure and HLA in healthy donors (TCRdb year 2017). The library was produced with the immunoSEQ multiplex PCR assay. For the multiplex PCR, a mixture combining 60 forward primers for TCR Vbeta segments and 13 reverse primers for TCR Jbeta segments was used. Here the immuneACCESS table is served through TCRdb, limited to in-frame sequences with V and J called. Missing clones are a known gap in these copies; in checked studies unresolved V genes cover under half, and the rest lacks a known reason. The sample table contains around 150,000 clones; only one count was recorded for 60% to 70% of them. The top ten hold about 7.1% of the sample. What was sequenced was PBMCs. The receptors here all came from a woman in her sixties in good health and CMV-seropositive.

The chain joins TRBV5-1 to TRBJ1-2; maybe TRBD1 (5 bases). This CDR3 spans 16 amino acids. Trimming shortened V by 2 bases and J by 0 bases, and 14 bases separated the two germline ends. Per the germline V gene, CDR1 is SGHRS and CDR2 is YFSETQ. The DNA for the CDR3 is TGCGCCAGCAGCTTAGCGACAGATGGTACTAACTATGGCTACACCTTC. Amino acids: CASSLATDGTNYGYTF.

The V call is TRBV28, the J call TRBJ2-7, with 11 positions matching TRBD2. V shed 5 bases, J shed 2 bases, and the junction held 5 bases outside the gene matches. CDR1 and CDR2 (germline): MDHEN, SYDVKM. This CDR3 has 15 residues. The CDR3 sequence: CASSGGTSGPYEQYF. Here the CDR3 DNA reads TGTGCCAGCAGTGGAGGGACTAGCGGACCCTACGAGCAGTACTTC.

The table lists this clone with a few counts. This chain joins TRBV6-6 and TRBJ2-5, with a weak D call TRBD2 (5 bases). Trimming took 11 bases from V and 0 from J, leaving 13 bases between them. Germline values: CDR1 MNHNY, CDR2 SVGAGI (reference sequence). CDR3 length: 13 residues. The CDR3 sequence is CASKRGNQETQYF. The DNA of the CDR3 is TGTGCCTCAAAACGGGGAAACCAAGAGACCCAGTACTTC.

This sequence joins TRBV4-1 and TRBJ2-5, with TRBD1 matching over 8 bases. Trimming at V came to 3 bases and at J to 3 bases, leaving 3 bases not matched to a gene. The CDR3 contains 14 residues. The germline CDR1 and CDR2 sequences are MGHRA and YSYEKL. The DNA for the CDR3 is TGCGCCAGCAGCCATCAGGGGGCCGAAGAGACCCAGTACTTC. Its translation is CASSHQGAEETQYF.

In its sample, this clone was seen a few times. V gene TRBV7-9 combines with J gene TRBJ2-7; D possibly corresponds to TRBD2 (5 bases). CDR1 is SEHNR, CDR2 FQNEAQ, per germline (reference sequence). V was clipped by 1 base and J by 5 bases, with 12 bases between them. The CDR3 covers 14 residues. CDR3 residues: CASSLVASQNEQYF. The DNA of the CDR3 is TGTGCCAGCAGCTTAGTAGCGAGCCAAAACGAGCAGTACTTC.

This clone was observed once. The CDR3, as DNA: TGTGCCAGCAGTACCCCGGCTAGCGGGAGTAACAATGAGCAGTTCTTC. This codes for CASSTPASGSNNEQFF. J is TRBJ2-1 and V is TRBV28; 10 nucleotides agree with TRBD2. V trimming: 5 bases; J trimming: 5 bases; junction bases outside the gene matches: 9. The CDR3 consists of 16 residues. Germline V gives CDR1 MDHEN, CDR2 SYDVKM.

The V call is TRBV7-2, the J call TRBJ2-2; D call uncertain. The germline V and J ends were trimmed by 1 base and 2 bases, with 8 bases remaining between them. CDR3 size: 15 residues. Germline CDR1 and CDR2: SGHTA and FQGNSA. The CDR3 coding sequence is TGTGCCAGCAGCTTAGTTGCGGCTAACACCGGGGAGCTGTTTTTT. It codes for CASSLVAANTGELFF.

The chain has TRBV28 and TRBJ1-5, with 9 bases matching TRBD1. Germline loops: CDR1 MDHEN, CDR2 SYDVKM. The trim removed 6 bases at V and 7 bases at J, leaving 10 bases unmatched. The length of the CDR3 is 15 residues. Here the CDR3 reads CASSPSDRGYQPQHF. CDR3 nucleotides: TGTGCCAGCAGCCCCTCGGACAGGGGATACCAGCCCCAGCATTTT.

The chain employs TRBV28 and TRBJ1-5; the D gene is possibly TRBD1 (5 bases). Trimming removed 5 bases from V and 4 bases from J, with 12 bases in between. Germline values: CDR1 MDHEN, CDR2 SYDVKM. The CDR3 length is 14 residues. The CDR3 bases are TGTGCCAGCAGTCCGTTCGGGGGGAATCAGCCCCAGCATTTT. Protein product: CASSPFGGNQPQHF.

The chain joins TRBV28 to TRBJ2-5; TRBD2 might be the D (6 bases). This CDR3 spans 16 amino acids. CDR1 is MDHEN, CDR2 SYDVKM, per germline. The V end lost 5 bases, the J end lost 0 bases, and 16 bases lay between the germline ends. The CDR3 nucleotides are TGTGCCAGCAGTCCGCTAGGCGGGGCAGACCAAGAGACCCAGTACTTC. Amino acids: CASSPLGGADQETQYF.

This rearrangement joins TRBV7-2 to TRBJ1-1, with D possibly being TRBD1 (5 bases). Germline V CDR1 and CDR2: SGHTA, FQGNSA. The CDR3 is made up of 16 amino acids. V lost 3 bases and J lost 0, with 14 bases in between. The CDR3 sequence is CASSFRAQGLNTEAFF. As DNA, the CDR3 is TGTGCCAGCAGCTTCCGCGCCCAGGGTCTGAACACTGAAGCTTTCTTT. Filled out from reference TRBV7-2 and TRBJ1-1, the complete variable domain reads GAGVSQSPSNKVTEKGKDVELRCDPISGHTALYWYRQSLGQGLEFLIYFQGNSAPDKSGLPSDRFSAERTGGSVSTLTIQRTQQEDSAVYLCASSFRAQGLNTEAFFGQGTRLTVV.

V is TRBV30 and J is TRBJ2-4; 9 bases fit TRBD2. Germline lookup yields CDR1 GTSNPN and CDR2 SVGIG (reference sequence). The V and J ends lost 8 bases and 6 bases, in that order; junction bases with no gene match: 5. This CDR3 comprises 12 residues. In DNA, the CDR3 is TGTGCCATCCGCGGGAGGGGAAACATTCAGTACTTC. Protein sequence: CAIRGRGNIQYF.

This sequence joins TRBV28 and TRBJ2-7; the match to TRBD1 covers 8 bases. The CDR3 consists of 13 residues. J lost 5 bases, V lost 7 bases, and 7 bases had no gene match. In germline, CDR1 is MDHEN, CDR2 SYDVKM. The CDR3 is CASTAGGENEQYF. The CDR3 DNA reads TGTGCCAGCACCGCAGGGGGCGAGAACGAGCAGTACTTC.

The rearrangement uses TRBV28 and TRBJ1-2, with 8 bases that match TRBD1. The CDR3 has 15 residues. The ends lost 5 bases at V and 9 bases at J; junction bases unmatched: 14. CDR1 MDHEN and CDR2 SYDVKM come from the germline V gene. The CDR3 region has the DNA TGTGCCAGCAGTCCGGGACAGGCGGGTCTCGGGAGCTACACCTTC. Its translation is CASSPGQAGLGSYTF.

This clone was found a few times. This chain links TRBV15 with TRBJ2-5, with D perhaps TRBD2 (5 bases). CDR3 length equals 16 residues. Trimming removed 4 bases from V and 5 bases from J, with 20 bases in between. Looked up from germline, CDR1 is LNHNV and CDR2 is YYDKDF (reference sequence). In DNA form, the CDR3 reads TGTGCCACCAGCATTCCCCGGGAACCGGGGTTGGAGACCCAGTACTTC. Its translation: CATSIPREPGLETQYF.

J is TRBJ1-4 and V is TRBV6-1; unclear D gene. Germline V gives CDR1 MNHNS, CDR2 SASEGT. The CDR3 consists of 13 residues. V lost 4 bases to trimming and J lost 4 bases, with 7 bases between them. The CDR3 DNA is TGTGCCAGCAGTGTCTCGGGTAATGAAAAACTGTTTTTT. Translated, it gives CASSVSGNEKLFF.

In this sample, this clone turned up a few times. J is TRBJ1-4 and V is TRBV28; D gene ambiguous. Looked up from germline, CDR1 is MDHEN and CDR2 is SYDVKM. There are 15 residues in the CDR3. V lost 3 bases and J lost 0, with 8 bases in between. The CDR3 nucleotides are TGTGCCAGCAGTTTGGGGAGCGCAACTAATGAAAAACTGTTTTTT. Translation gives CASSLGSATNEKLFF. Full variable domain (rest looked up from reference TRBV28 and TRBJ1-4): DVKVTQSSRYLVKRTGEKVFLECVQDMDHENMFWYRQDPGLGLRLIYFSYDVKMKEKGDIPEGYSVSREKKERFSLILESASTNQTSMYLCASSLGSATNEKLFFGSGTQLSVL.

V and J are TRBV9 and TRBJ2-7; the D gene is possibly TRBD2 (5 bases). Germline loops: CDR1 SGDLS, CDR2 YYNGEE. The CDR3 is 14 amino acids. Trimming took off 3 bases at V and 2 bases at J, with 12 bases between the two ends. The CDR3 DNA reads TGTGCCAGCAGCGCCACGGGGTCCCCCTACGAGCAGTACTTC. It codes for CASSATGSPYEQYF.